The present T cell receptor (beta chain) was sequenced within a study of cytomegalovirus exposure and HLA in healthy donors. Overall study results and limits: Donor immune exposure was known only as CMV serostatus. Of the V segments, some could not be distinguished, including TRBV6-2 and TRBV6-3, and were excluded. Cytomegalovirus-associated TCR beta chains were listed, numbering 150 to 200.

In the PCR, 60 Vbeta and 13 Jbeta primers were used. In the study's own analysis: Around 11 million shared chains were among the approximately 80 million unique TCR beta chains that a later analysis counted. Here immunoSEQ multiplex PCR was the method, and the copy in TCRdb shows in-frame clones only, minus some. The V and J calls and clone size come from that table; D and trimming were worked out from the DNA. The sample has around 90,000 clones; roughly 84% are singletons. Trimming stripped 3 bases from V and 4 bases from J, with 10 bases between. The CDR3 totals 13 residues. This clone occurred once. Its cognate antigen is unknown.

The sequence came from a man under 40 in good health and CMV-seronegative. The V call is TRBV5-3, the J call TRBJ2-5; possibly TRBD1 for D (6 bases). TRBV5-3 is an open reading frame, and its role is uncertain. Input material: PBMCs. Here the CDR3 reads CARSSQGRETQYF. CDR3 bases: TGTGCCAGAAGCTCACAGGGCAGAGAGACCCAGTACTTC.